These T cell receptor beta chains were read from a single sample in a study of T cells in Graves' hyperthyroidism and ophthalmopathy. TCRdb re-called the multiplex PCR reads through MiXCR, storing one row per CDR3 protein. The sample records 500,000 or so distinct CDR3 sequences, 15% to 20% being singletons. The sequencing input was blood. The receptors shown here come from a woman between 25 and 40 years old with Graves' ophthalmopathy. Both conserved end residues are part of each CDR3. Each record gives: CDR3 DNA, CDR3 protein, clone size, D gene, CDR3 length, J gene, V gene. D genes are given only for firm matches. Clone size is not always given. Where it is, it says once, few, many or a class for expanded clones.

TGTGCCATCAGGGAGGATCGCAATGAGCAGTTCTTC	CAIREDRNEQFF	many	.	12	TRBJ2-1	TRBV10-3
TGTGCCAGCAGCTGGGACACGAACACTGAAGCTTTCTTT	CASSWDTNTEAFF	many	.	13	TRBJ1-1	TRBV14
TGTGCCAGTAGTATTGGACAGGCCATAGGGACCCAGTACTTC	CASSIGQAIGTQYF	few	TRBD1	14	TRBJ2-5	TRBV19
TGTGCCAGCTCCCCCGGGACTAGCGGGAGGTACTCCTACAATGAGCAGTTCTTC	CASSPGTSGRYSYNEQFF	few	TRBD2	18	TRBJ2-1	TRBV18
TGTGCCTGGAGTGAGACTAGCCCCACAGATACGCAGTATTTT	CAWSETSPTDTQYF	many	TRBD2	14	TRBJ2-3	TRBV30
TGTGCCACCAGTGACACCGGGACAACAACAGGCTACACCTTC	CATSDTGTTTGYTF	many	.	14	TRBJ1-2	TRBV24-1
TGCAGCGTTGACAGGGGGAGGCCCGGGGAGCTGTTTTTT	CSVDRGRPGELFF	few	.	13	TRBJ2-2	TRBV29-1
TGTGCCAGCAGCTTAGGTCCAGCGGGTTCACACTTC	CASSLGPAGSHF	.	.	12	TRBJ2-5	TRBV7-2
TGCAGTGCTAGGCCACTGGGCGCCGGAAACACCATATATTTT	CSARPLGAGNTIYF	many	.	14	TRBJ1-3	TRBV20-1
TGCGCCAGCAGCCAACAACGACTAGAAAACACCGGGGAGCTGTTTTTT	CASSQQRLENTGELFF	few	.	16	TRBJ2-2	TRBV5-1
TGCGCCAGCAGCCAGGGGATACCAGTTCAAGAGACCCAGTACTTC	CASSQGIPVQETQYF	few	.	15	TRBJ2-5	TRBV4-1
TGTGCCAGCAGTTTGACGAATCCCTACGAGCAGTACTTC	CASSLTNPYEQYF	many	.	13	TRBJ2-7	TRBV28
TGTGCCAGCAGTGAACGGAGGGGCAGGGCCGGGGAGCTGTTTTTT	CASSERRGRAGELFF	many	.	15	TRBJ2-2	TRBV2
TGTGCCAGCAGCCAGAGACAGACCCTTTACGAGCAGTACTTC	CASSQRQTLYEQYF	.	.	14	TRBJ2-7	TRBV7-2
TGCGCCAGCAGCTTGGGGTGGGACAGCCTTCCAATGGCTTTCTTT	CASSLGWDSLPMAFF	many	TRBD1	15	TRBJ1-1	TRBV5-1
TGCGCCAGCAGCCTCCTACTAGCGGGGGGTTACAATGAGCAGTTCTTC	CASSLLLAGGYNEQFF	.	TRBD2	16	TRBJ2-1	TRBV4-3
TGTGCCAGCAGGTCGGATAGCGGGAGAAATTACGAGCAGTACTTC	CASRSDSGRNYEQYF	few	TRBD2	15	TRBJ2-7	TRBV6-2/TRBV6-3
TGCAGTGTCTGGTTTCCGGGACAGGGGACCTACGAGCAGTACTTC	CSVWFPGQGTYEQYF	many	TRBD1	15	TRBJ2-7	TRBV20-1
TGTGCCAGCAGCGTAGGGTTGGGGACCCAAGAGACCCAGTACTTC	CASSVGLGTQETQYF	few	.	15	TRBJ2-5	TRBV9
TGTGCCAGCTCACCGGGACAGAATGAAAAACTGTTTTTT	CASSPGQNEKLFF	many	TRBD1	13	TRBJ1-4	TRBV18
TGCAGTGCTAGAGATGCGAAGCGGGAGGGCCTAGGGGAGCAGTACTTC	CSARDAKREGLGEQYF	.	TRBD2	16	TRBJ2-7	TRBV20-1
TGTGCCAGCAGCCAAGATCGTTACGAGCAGTACTTC	CASSQDRYEQYF	many	.	12	TRBJ2-7	TRBV3-1
TGTGCCAGCAGCCAAGAGAAGGGGACCGAGACCCAGTACTTC	CASSQEKGTETQYF	many	.	14	TRBJ2-5	TRBV3-1
TGTGCCAGCAGTTACTCCTTTGGCAGATCAGAGACCCAGTACTTC	CASSYSFGRSETQYF	many	.	15	TRBJ2-5	TRBV6-5
TGTGCCAGCAGTTCTACAGGGACCTACGAGCAGTACTTC	CASSSTGTYEQYF	many	.	13	TRBJ2-7	TRBV12-3/TRBV12-4
TGTGCCAGCAGCCGGACAGGGCTGAACACTGAAGCTTCCTTT	CASSRTGLNTEASF	.	TRBD1	14	TRBJ1-1	TRBV27
TGTGCCATCGGGACTAGCGGGAGGGCCGAGAATGAGCAGTTCTTC	CAIGTSGRAENEQFF	many	TRBD2	15	TRBJ2-1	TRBV19
TGTGCCATCAGTGAGTCGGTAGCGGGAGGGCCCAATGAGCAGTTCTTC	CAISESVAGGPNEQFF	few	TRBD2	16	TRBJ2-1	TRBV10-3
TGTGCCAGCAGCCCCGGGGGACACTATGGCTACACCTTC	CASSPGGHYGYTF	many	.	13	TRBJ1-2	TRBV12-3/TRBV12-4